This TCR beta chain derives from a study of T-cell reconstitution after alpha-beta-depleted transplantation in children. Study findings and constraints: A year had passed since transplant, and T-cell counts and diversity by then came mostly from newly produced T cells.

Unique molecular identifiers were incorporated into the prepared TCRbeta library. From the PCR reads, TCRdb called clonotypes with MiXCR, one entry per CDR3 protein. The sample includes approximately 80,000 distinct CDR3 sequences, 13% to 15% seen only once; the top ten take 25% to 30%. Comment on this clonotype: Antigen: not known.

The CDR3 runs to 17 residues. Losses at the gene ends were 4 bases for V and 5 bases for J; bases not matched to a gene: 14. Germline V lookup: CDR1 MDHEN, CDR2 SYDVKM. V usage is TRBV28 and J usage is TRBJ1-2, with TRBD1 identical over 9 bases. Source: PBMCs, mostly from graft donor cells, taken 180 days after TCRalphabeta/CD19-depleted stem cell transplant. This sequence was found in a male patient between 2 and 10 years old who had a stem cell transplant for acute lymphoblastic leukemia, so the T cells may come from the graft donor. CDR3: CASSSATYRGRGYGYTF. The CDR3 DNA sequence: TGTGCCAGCAGTTCCGCCACGTACAGGGGGCGAGGTTATGGCTACACCTTC.